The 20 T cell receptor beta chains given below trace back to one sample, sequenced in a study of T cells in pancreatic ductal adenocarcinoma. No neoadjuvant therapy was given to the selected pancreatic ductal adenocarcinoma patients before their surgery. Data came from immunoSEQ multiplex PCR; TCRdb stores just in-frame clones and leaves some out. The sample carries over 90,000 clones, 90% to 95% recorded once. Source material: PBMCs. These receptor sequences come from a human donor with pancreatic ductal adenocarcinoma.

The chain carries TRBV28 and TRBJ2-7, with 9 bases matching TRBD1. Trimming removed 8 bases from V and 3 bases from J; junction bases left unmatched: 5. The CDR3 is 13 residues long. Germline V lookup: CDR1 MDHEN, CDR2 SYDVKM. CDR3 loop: CASGEGQGYEQYF. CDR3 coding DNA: TGTGCCAGCGGGGAGGGACAGGGCTACGAGCAGTACTTC.

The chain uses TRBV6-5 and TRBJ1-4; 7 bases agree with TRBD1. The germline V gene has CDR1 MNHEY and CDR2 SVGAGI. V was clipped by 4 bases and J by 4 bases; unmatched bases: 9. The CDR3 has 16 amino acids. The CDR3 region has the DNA TGTGCCAGCAGTTCTGGCCTCAGGGGGTTTAATGAAAAACTGTTTTTT. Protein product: CASSSGLRGFNEKLFF.

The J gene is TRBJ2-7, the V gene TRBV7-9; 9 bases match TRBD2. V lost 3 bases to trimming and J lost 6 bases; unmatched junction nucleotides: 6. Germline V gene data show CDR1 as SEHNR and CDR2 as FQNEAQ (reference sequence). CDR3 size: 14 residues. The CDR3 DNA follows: TGTGCCAGCAGCTTGGCGGGAGGGCCCGGCGAGCAGTACTTC. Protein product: CASSLAGGPGEQYF.

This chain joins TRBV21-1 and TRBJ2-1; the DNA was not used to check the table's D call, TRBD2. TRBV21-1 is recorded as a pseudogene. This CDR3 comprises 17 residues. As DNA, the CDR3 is TGTGCCAGCAGCAAATGGATATCGGGAACAAACTACAATGAGCAGTTCTTC. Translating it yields CASSKWISGTNYNEQFF.

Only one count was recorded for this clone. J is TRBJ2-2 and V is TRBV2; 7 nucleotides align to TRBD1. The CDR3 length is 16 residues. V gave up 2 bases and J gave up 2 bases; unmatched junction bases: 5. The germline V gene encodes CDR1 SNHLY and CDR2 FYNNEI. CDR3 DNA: TGTGCCAGCAGTGAACTCGGGACAGCAAACACCGGGGAGCTGTTTTTT. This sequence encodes CASSELGTANTGELFF.

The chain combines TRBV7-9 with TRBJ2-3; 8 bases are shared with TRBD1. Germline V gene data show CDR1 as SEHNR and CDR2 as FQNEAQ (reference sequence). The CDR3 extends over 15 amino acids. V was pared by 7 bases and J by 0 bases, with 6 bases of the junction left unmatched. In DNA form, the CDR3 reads TGTGCCAGCATCCCGGGACAGGCTAGCACAGATACGCAGTATTTT. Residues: CASIPGQASTDTQYF. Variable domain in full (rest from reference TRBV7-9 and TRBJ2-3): DTGVSQNPRHKITKRGQNVTFRCDPISEHNRLYWYRQTLGQGPEFLTYFQNEAQLEKSRLLSDRFSAERPKGSFSTLEIQRTEQGDSAMYLCASIPGQASTDTQYFGPGTRLTVL.

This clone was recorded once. CDR3 DNA: TGTGCGACGCAGGCTAGCGGAGGGTACGAGCAGTACTTC. Its protein product is CATQASGGYEQYF. J is TRBJ2-7 and V is TRBV5-4; 7 bases are shared with TRBD2. This CDR3 region has 13 residues. CDR1 SGHNT and CDR2 YYREEE come from the germline V gene (reference sequence).

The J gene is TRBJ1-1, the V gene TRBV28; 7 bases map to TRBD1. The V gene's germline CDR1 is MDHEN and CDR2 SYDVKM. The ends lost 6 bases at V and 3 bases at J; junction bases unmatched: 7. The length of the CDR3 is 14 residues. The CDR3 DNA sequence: TGTGCCAGCAGCCATCGAGGGGGCCACACTGAAGCTTTCTTT. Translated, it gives CASSHRGGHTEAFF.

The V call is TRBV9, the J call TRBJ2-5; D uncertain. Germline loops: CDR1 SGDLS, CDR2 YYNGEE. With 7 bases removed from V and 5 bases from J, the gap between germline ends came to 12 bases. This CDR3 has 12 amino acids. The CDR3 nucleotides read TGTGCCAGCGCCCTTGACACGGAGACCCAGTACTTC. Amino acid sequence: CASALDTETQYF. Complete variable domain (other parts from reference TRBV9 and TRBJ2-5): DSGVTQTPKHLITATGQRVTLRCSPRSGDLSVYWYQQSLDQGLQFLIQYYNGEERAKGNILERFSAQQFPDLHSELNLSSLELGDSALYFCASALDTETQYFGPGTRLLVL.

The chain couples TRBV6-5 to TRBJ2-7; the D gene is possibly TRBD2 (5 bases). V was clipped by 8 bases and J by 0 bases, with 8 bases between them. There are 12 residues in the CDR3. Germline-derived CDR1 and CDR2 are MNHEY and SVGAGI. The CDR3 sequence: CASWSGSYEQYF. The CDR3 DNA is TGTGCCAGCTGGAGCGGCTCCTACGAGCAGTACTTC.

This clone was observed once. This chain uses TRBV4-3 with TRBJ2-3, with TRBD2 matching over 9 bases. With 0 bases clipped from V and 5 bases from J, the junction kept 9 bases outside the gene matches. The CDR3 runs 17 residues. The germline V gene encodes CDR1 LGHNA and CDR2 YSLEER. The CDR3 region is CASSQDTTAGGRDTQYF. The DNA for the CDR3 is TGCGCCAGCAGCCAAGATACTACGGCGGGAGGGAGAGATACGCAGTATTTT.

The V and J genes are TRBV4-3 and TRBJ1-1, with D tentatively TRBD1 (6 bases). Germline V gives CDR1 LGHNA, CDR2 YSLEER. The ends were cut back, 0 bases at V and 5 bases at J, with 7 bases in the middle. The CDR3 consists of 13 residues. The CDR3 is CASSQDRGTEAFF. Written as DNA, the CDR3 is TGCGCCAGCAGCCAAGACAGGGGAACTGAAGCTTTCTTT.

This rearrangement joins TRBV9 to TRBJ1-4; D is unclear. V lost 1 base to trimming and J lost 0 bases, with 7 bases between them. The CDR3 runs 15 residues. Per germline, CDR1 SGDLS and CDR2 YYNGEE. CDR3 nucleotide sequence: TGTGCCAGCAGCGTAAATACTGCAACTAATGAAAAACTGTTTTTT. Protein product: CASSVNTATNEKLFF. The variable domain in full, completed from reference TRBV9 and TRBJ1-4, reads DSGVTQTPKHLITATGQRVTLRCSPRSGDLSVYWYQQSLDQGLQFLIQYYNGEERAKGNILERFSAQQFPDLHSELNLSSLELGDSALYFCASSVNTATNEKLFFGSGTQLSVL.

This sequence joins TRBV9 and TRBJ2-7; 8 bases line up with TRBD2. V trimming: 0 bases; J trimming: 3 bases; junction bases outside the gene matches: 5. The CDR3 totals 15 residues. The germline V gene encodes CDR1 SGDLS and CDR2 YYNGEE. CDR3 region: CASSVGMGLGYEQYF. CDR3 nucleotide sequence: TGTGCCAGCAGCGTAGGTATGGGACTAGGCTACGAGCAGTACTTC. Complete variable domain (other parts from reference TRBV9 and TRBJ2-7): DSGVTQTPKHLITATGQRVTLRCSPRSGDLSVYWYQQSLDQGLQFLIQYYNGEERAKGNILERFSAQQFPDLHSELNLSSLELGDSALYFCASSVGMGLGYEQYFGPGTRLTVT.

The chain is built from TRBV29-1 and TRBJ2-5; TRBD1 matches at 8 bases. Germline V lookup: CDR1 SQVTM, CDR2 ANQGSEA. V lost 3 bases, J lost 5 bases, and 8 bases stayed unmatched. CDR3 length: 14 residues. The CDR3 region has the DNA TGCAGCGTTGACAAGCAGGGGGCATGGGAGACCCAGTACTTC. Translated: CSVDKQGAWETQYF.

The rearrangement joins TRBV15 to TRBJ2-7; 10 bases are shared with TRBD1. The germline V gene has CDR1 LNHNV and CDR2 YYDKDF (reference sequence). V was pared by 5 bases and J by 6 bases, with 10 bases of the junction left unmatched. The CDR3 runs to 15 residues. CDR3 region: CATSPTGQGTGEQYF. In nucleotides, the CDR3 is TGTGCCACCAGCCCTACGGGACAGGGGACCGGCGAGCAGTACTTC.

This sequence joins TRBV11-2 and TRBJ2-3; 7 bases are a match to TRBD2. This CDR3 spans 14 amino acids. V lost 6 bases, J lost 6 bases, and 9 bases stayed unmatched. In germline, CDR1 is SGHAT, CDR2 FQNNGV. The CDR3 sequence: CASSLTREGDTQYF. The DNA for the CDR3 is TGTGCCAGCAGTTTGACTAGGGAGGGGGATACGCAGTATTTT.

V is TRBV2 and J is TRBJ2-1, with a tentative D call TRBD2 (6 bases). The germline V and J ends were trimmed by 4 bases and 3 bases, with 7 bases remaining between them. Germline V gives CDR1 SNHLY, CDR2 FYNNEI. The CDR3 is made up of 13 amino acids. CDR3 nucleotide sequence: TGTGCCAGCAGTGCGGGAGTCTACAATGAGCAGTTCTTC. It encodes CASSAGVYNEQFF.

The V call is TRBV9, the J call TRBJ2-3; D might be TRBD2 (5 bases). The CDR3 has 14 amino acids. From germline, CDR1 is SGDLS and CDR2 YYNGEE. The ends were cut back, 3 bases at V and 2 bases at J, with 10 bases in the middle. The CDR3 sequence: CASSGSGYTDTQYF. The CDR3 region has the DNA TGTGCCAGCAGCGGGAGCGGCTACACAGATACGCAGTATTTT.

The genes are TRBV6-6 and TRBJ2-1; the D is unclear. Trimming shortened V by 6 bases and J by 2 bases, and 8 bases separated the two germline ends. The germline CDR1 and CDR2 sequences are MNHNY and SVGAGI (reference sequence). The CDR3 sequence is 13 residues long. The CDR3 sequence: CASREEPYNEQFF. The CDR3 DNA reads TGTGCCAGCAGAGAGGAGCCCTACAATGAGCAGTTCTTC.